Included here is one T cell receptor (beta chain) sequence, with context. Its antigen remains unknown. Isolated RNA was reverse transcribed into cDNA used as the sequencing template. This table comes from immunoSEQ multiplex PCR, and its TCRdb copy is limited to in-frame clones, with some not included. The data show 70,000 or so clones, with approximately 28% seen just once and about 15% held by the top ten. This entry belongs to a study of CD8+ T cells in alopecia areata. Whole-study results and caveats: Tofacitinib produced a significant decrease in scalp clonality and in expanded CD8+ clones among the top 100. Scalp sequencing also captures normal skin's resident alphabeta T cells.

Noted treatment: oral pan-JAK inhibitor, 5-10 mg twice daily. The receptor was derived from a human donor with alopecia areata. The sample was CD8+ T cells sorted from blood, taken at week 4, from a patient treated with tofacitinib.

CDR3 coding DNA: TGTGCCAGCAGCCGACGGGACGGGGAGCTGTTTTTT. Protein: CASSRRDGELFF. The J gene is TRBJ2-2, the V gene TRBV7-9; a possible D gene is TRBD2 (5 bases). The germline CDR1 and CDR2 sequences are SEHNR and FQNEAQ (reference sequence). This CDR3 has 12 amino acids. With 5 bases removed from V and 7 bases from J, the gap between germline ends came to 8 bases.